A selection of T cell receptor beta chains follows, all from one sample in a study of PD-L1 blockade in urothelial cancer. Method: immunoSEQ multiplex PCR; TCRdb's copy keeps in-frame clones and lacks some. This sample has tens of thousands of clones; roughly four fifths occur once, and the top ten carry 5.7%. The sample was PBMCs, taken around atezolizumab (anti-PD-L1) treatment. These receptors came from a man aged 65 to 85 with urothelial cancer. Both conserved end residues are part of each CDR3. Fields, in order: V gene, D gene, clone size, J gene, CDR3 protein, CDR3 DNA. A D gene is named only where the DNA matches it firmly. Expanded clones get a size class; other rows say once, few or many, or leave the size out.

v_gene: TRBV5-4; d_gene: TRBD2; abundance: few; j_gene: TRBJ2-7; CDR3aa: CASTPEAGGYEQYF; CDR3nt: TGTGCCAGCACACCCGAGGCGGGGGGCTACGAGCAGTACTTC
v_gene: TRBV21-1; d_gene: -; abundance: -; j_gene: TRBJ2-5; CDR3aa: CASSSPLCLVEGETQYF; CDR3nt: TGTGCCAGCAGCAGTCCACTCTGCTTAGTGGAGGGAGAGACCCAGTACTTC
v_gene: TRBV10-2; d_gene: -; abundance: -; j_gene: TRBJ1-6; CDR3aa: CASSDPLRGTAKSPLHF; CDR3nt: TGCGCCAGCAGTGACCCGTTAAGGGGAACCGCGAAGTCACCCCTCCACTTT
v_gene: TRBV28; d_gene: TRBD1; abundance: -; j_gene: TRBJ1-6; CDR3aa: CATSRGQGISPLHF; CDR3nt: TGTGCCACCTCTCGTGGACAGGGAATATCACCCCTCCACTTT
v_gene: TRBV19; d_gene: -; abundance: few; j_gene: TRBJ1-1; CDR3aa: CASSTGASRGGGTEAFF; CDR3nt: TGTGCCAGTAGTACAGGAGCTTCCAGGGGTGGAGGCACTGAAGCTTTCTTT
v_gene: TRBV9; d_gene: TRBD2; abundance: -; j_gene: TRBJ2-1; CDR3aa: CASSVSSGDDYYNEQFF; CDR3nt: TGTGCCAGCAGCGTATCTAGCGGGGATGATTACTACAATGAGCAGTTCTTC
v_gene: TRBV18; d_gene: -; abundance: -; j_gene: TRBJ1-5; CDR3aa: CASSRTGSDNQPQHF; CDR3nt: TGTGCCAGCTCACGAACAGGGTCGGACAATCAGCCCCAGCATTTT
v_gene: TRBV5-1; d_gene: TRBD1; abundance: -; j_gene: TRBJ1-2; CDR3aa: CASSQNRGEIANYGYTF; CDR3nt: TGCGCCAGCAGCCAAAACAGGGGCGAAATAGCTAACTATGGCTACACCTTC
v_gene: TRBV5-1; d_gene: TRBD1; abundance: -; j_gene: TRBJ2-7; CDR3aa: CASSRDRGAYEQYF; CDR3nt: TGCGCCAGCAGCAGGGACAGGGGGGCCTACGAGCAGTACTTC
v_gene: TRBV5-4; d_gene: TRBD1; abundance: -; j_gene: TRBJ2-5; CDR3aa: CASRVGQGKETQYF; CDR3nt: TGTGCCAGCAGAGTGGGACAGGGGAAAGAGACCCAGTACTTC
v_gene: TRBV6-1; d_gene: TRBD1; abundance: -; j_gene: TRBJ2-7; CDR3aa: CASSEPFGTGGIYEQYF; CDR3nt: TGTGCCAGCAGTGAACCCTTTGGGACAGGGGGTATCTACGAGCAGTACTTC
v_gene: TRBV6-1; d_gene: -; abundance: -; j_gene: TRBJ1-5; CDR3aa: CASRGGPNQPQHF; CDR3nt: TGTGCCAGCAGGGGGGGACCTAATCAGCCCCAGCATTTT
v_gene: TRBV5-1; d_gene: TRBD2; abundance: once; j_gene: TRBJ2-7; CDR3aa: CASSRIAGGAYEQYF; CDR3nt: TGCGCCAGCAGCCGGATAGCGGGAGGCGCCTACGAGCAGTACTTC
v_gene: TRBV7-2; d_gene: -; abundance: -; j_gene: TRBJ1-1; CDR3aa: CASSLGRVSAFF; CDR3nt: TGTGCCAGCAGTCTAGGCAGGGTGTCGGCTTTCTTT
v_gene: TRBV28; d_gene: -; abundance: -; j_gene: TRBJ2-7; CDR3aa: CASSYIPWTSYEQYF; CDR3nt: TGTGCCAGCAGTTACATACCGTGGACTTCGTACGAGCAGTACTTC
v_gene: TRBV5-6; d_gene: TRBD1; abundance: -; j_gene: TRBJ1-5; CDR3aa: CASSSTGGYLYGNQPQHF; CDR3nt: TGTGCCAGCAGCTCCACAGGGGGCTATCTTTATGGGAATCAGCCCCAGCATTTT
v_gene: TRBV27; d_gene: -; abundance: -; j_gene: TRBJ2-2; CDR3aa: CASRGGSVTGELFF; CDR3nt: TGTGCCAGCCGAGGGGGATCAGTAACCGGGGAGCTGTTTTTT
v_gene: TRBV5-1; d_gene: TRBD1; abundance: -; j_gene: TRBJ2-1; CDR3aa: CASSPGTGSVYNEQFF; CDR3nt: TGCGCCAGCAGCCCTGGGACAGGCTCGGTCTACAATGAGCAGTTCTTC
v_gene: TRBV10-1; d_gene: -; abundance: -; j_gene: TRBJ1-2; CDR3aa: CASSPDKNYGYTF; CDR3nt: TGCGCCAGCAGCCCGGACAAAAACTATGGCTACACCTTC
v_gene: TRBV19; d_gene: -; abundance: -; j_gene: TRBJ1-1; CDR3aa: CASSISGSTEAFF; CDR3nt: TGTGCCAGTAGTATATCCGGTTCCACTGAAGCTTTCTTT
v_gene: TRBV18; d_gene: TRBD1; abundance: -; j_gene: TRBJ2-2; CDR3aa: CASSPGLTGDTNTGELFF; CDR3nt: TGTGCCAGCTCACCAGGGTTAACAGGGGACACGAACACCGGGGAGCTGTTTTTT
v_gene: TRBV5-1; d_gene: -; abundance: -; j_gene: TRBJ2-5; CDR3aa: CASSLLGGVETQYF; CDR3nt: TGCGCCAGCAGCTTGTTGGGGGGTGTGGAGACCCAGTACTTC
v_gene: TRBV6-1; d_gene: -; abundance: -; j_gene: TRBJ1-5; CDR3aa: CASTKSPGGNQPQHF; CDR3nt: TGTGCCAGCACAAAATCCCCAGGGGGCAATCAGCCCCAGCATTTT
v_gene: TRBV5-6; d_gene: -; abundance: -; j_gene: TRBJ1-5; CDR3aa: CASSIQGVHQPQHF; CDR3nt: TGTGCCAGCAGCATACAGGGTGTCCATCAGCCCCAGCATTTT
v_gene: TRBV7-2; d_gene: TRBD2; abundance: -; j_gene: TRBJ2-3; CDR3aa: CASSLWASGTTDTQYF; CDR3nt: TGTGCCAGCAGCTTATGGGCTAGCGGGACCACAGATACGCAGTATTTT
v_gene: TRBV19; d_gene: -; abundance: -; j_gene: TRBJ1-1; CDR3aa: CASSSRTEVMNTEAFF; CDR3nt: TGTGCCAGTAGTTCACGGACAGAGGTTATGAACACTGAAGCTTTCTTT
v_gene: TRBV21-1; d_gene: -; abundance: -; j_gene: TRBJ2-7; CDR3aa: CASSKVKASSYEQYF; CDR3nt: TGTGCCAGCAGCAAAGTAAAGGCTAGCTCCTACGAGCAGTACTTC
v_gene: TRBV7-2; d_gene: -; abundance: -; j_gene: TRBJ2-3; CDR3aa: CASSPELRLTQYF; CDR3nt: TGTGCCAGCAGCCCCGAGCTGAGGCTGACGCAGTATTTT
v_gene: TRBV10-2; d_gene: TRBD2; abundance: -; j_gene: TRBJ2-7; CDR3aa: CASILAGGRGSYEQYF; CDR3nt: TGCGCCAGCATACTAGCGGGGGGGCGCGGCTCCTACGAGCAGTACTTC
v_gene: TRBV9; d_gene: -; abundance: few; j_gene: TRBJ2-1; CDR3aa: CASSVAIRAGNEQFF; CDR3nt: TGTGCCAGCAGCGTAGCAATAAGGGCGGGAAATGAGCAGTTCTTC
v_gene: TRBV11-2; d_gene: -; abundance: -; j_gene: TRBJ2-3; CDR3aa: CASRGRTDTQYF; CDR3nt: TGTGCCAGCAGGGGGAGAACAGATACGCAGTATTTT
v_gene: TRBV18; d_gene: -; abundance: -; j_gene: TRBJ1-1; CDR3aa: CASSLQGGTEAFF; CDR3nt: TGTGCCAGCTCGCTCCAGGGAGGAACTGAAGCTTTCTTT
v_gene: TRBV29-1; d_gene: TRBD1; abundance: -; j_gene: TRBJ1-1; CDR3aa: CSVQGGLGGEAFF; CDR3nt: TGCAGCGTTCAGGGGGGTTTGGGCGGTGAAGCTTTCTTT
v_gene: TRBV11-3; d_gene: -; abundance: -; j_gene: TRBJ1-2; CDR3aa: CASSLGIRADGYTF; CDR3nt: TGTGCCAGCAGCTTAGGTATCAGGGCAGATGGCTACACCTTC
v_gene: TRBV5-6; d_gene: -; abundance: -; j_gene: TRBJ1-3; CDR3aa: CASSLARRAGNTIYF; CDR3nt: TGTGCCAGCAGCTTGGCTCGGCGGGCTGGAAACACCATATATTTT
v_gene: TRBV9; d_gene: TRBD1; abundance: -; j_gene: TRBJ1-5; CDR3aa: CASSAGGLGNQPQHF; CDR3nt: TGTGCCAGCAGCGCAGGGGGCCTGGGCAATCAGCCCCAGCATTTT
v_gene: TRBV11-1; d_gene: TRBD2; abundance: once; j_gene: TRBJ2-3; CDR3aa: CASSAWTSGRDTQYF; CDR3nt: TGTGCCAGCAGCGCCTGGACTAGCGGCAGAGATACGCAGTATTTT
v_gene: TRBV7-9; d_gene: -; abundance: few; j_gene: TRBJ2-5; CDR3aa: CASSSLQGSETQYF; CDR3nt: TGTGCCAGCAGCTCCCTCCAGGGCTCAGAGACCCAGTACTTC
v_gene: TRBV7-3; d_gene: TRBD2; abundance: -; j_gene: TRBJ2-2; CDR3aa: CASSLYGTSGRQIQTGELFF; CDR3nt: TGTGCCAGCAGCTTATACGGGACTAGCGGGAGGCAGATACAGACCGGGGAGCTGTTTTTT